What follows are 31 T cell receptor beta chains derived from one specimen sequenced in a study of early T cells in non-severe SARS-CoV-2 infection. TCRdb called the 5' RACE reads again in MiXCR, with one record for every CDR3 protein. The sample yields tens of thousands of distinct CDR3 sequences, around 10% seen once. Sequences were obtained from whole blood. All receptors come from an adult who was a healthcare worker with PCR-confirmed SARS-CoV-2 infection or an uninfected control (not recorded which).

The CDR3 here is CASSLHGRAYEQYF. The CDR3 DNA reads TGTGCCAGCAGCTTACACGGGAGGGCGTACGAGCAGTACTTC. The genes are TRBV11-2 and TRBJ2-7; TRBD2 aligns across 8 bases. Germline assignment: CDR1 SGHAT and CDR2 FQNNGV. The CDR3 totals 14 residues. V was clipped by 2 bases and J by 4 bases; unmatched bases: 4.

This clonotype was seen many times. This chain links TRBV11-2 with TRBJ2-3; no clear D gene. Germline CDR1 reads SGHAT; CDR2 reads FQNNGV. The ends were cut back, 1 base at V and 2 bases at J, with 16 bases in the middle. The CDR3 loop spans 17 amino acids. Here the CDR3 reads CASSLAAHSRYTDTQYF. The CDR3 DNA reads as TGTGCCAGCAGCTTAGCCGCTCACAGTCGTTACACAGATACGCAGTATTTT.

This clonotype has just a few counts. The chain has TRBV9 and TRBJ2-7; D is ambiguous. Germline CDR1 is SGDLS and CDR2 is YYNGEE. V was pared by 0 bases and J by 0 bases, with 7 bases between. The CDR3 is 14 amino acids. CDR3 amino acids: CASSVEGSSYEQYF. CDR3 DNA: TGTGCCAGCAGCGTAGAAGGCAGCTCCTACGAGCAGTACTTC.

This clonotype was counted at least ten times. The chain carries TRBV4-1 and TRBJ2-7; D unclear. The CDR3 consists of 14 residues. The germline V gene encodes CDR1 MGHRA and CDR2 YSYEKL. V lost 5 bases and J 3 bases, leaving 14 bases between the germline ends. The CDR3 loop is CASSISELFYEQYF. In DNA, the CDR3 is TGCGCCAGCAGCATCTCCGAGCTATTCTACGAGCAGTACTTC.

This sequence joins TRBV2 and TRBJ2-4; no clear D. Germline CDR1 is SNHLY and CDR2 is FYNNEI. This CDR3 has 13 residues. The CDR3 region is CATTTEAKNIQYF. CDR3 nucleotide sequence: TGTGCGACCACAACAGAAGCCAAAAACATTCAGTACTTC. Full variable domain (rest looked up from reference TRBV2 and TRBJ2-4): EPEVTQTPSHQVTQMGQEVILRCVPISNHLYFYWYRQILGQKVEFLVSFYNNEISEKSEIFDDQFSVERPDGSNFTLKIRSTKLEDSAMYFCATTTEAKNIQYFGAGTRLSVL.

There are a few counts of this clonotype. The chain couples TRBV28 to TRBJ1-6; D is unresolved. The CDR3 is 13 amino acids. V lost 8 bases to trimming and J lost 4 bases, with 9 bases between them. Germline CDR1 and CDR2: MDHEN and SYDVKM. The CDR3 DNA is TGTGCCAGCGGCGGATATTATAATTCACCCCTCCACTTT. Amino acid sequence: CASGGYYNSPLHF.

This chain uses TRBV29-1 with TRBJ2-4, with D hard to call. Per the germline V gene, CDR1 is SQVTM and CDR2 is ANQGSEA. Trimming removed 4 bases from V and 5 bases from J, with 3 bases in between. The CDR3 contains 10 residues. CDR3 region: CSVGQNIQYF. CDR3 in DNA: TGCAGCGTTGGGCAAAACATTCAGTACTTC.

There are many counts of this clonotype. The chain uses TRBV29-1 and TRBJ2-1, with 11 bases aligning to TRBD2. This CDR3 comprises 14 residues. The ends lost 6 bases at V and 2 bases at J; junction bases unmatched: 3. From germline, CDR1 is SQVTM and CDR2 ANQGSEA. CDR3: CSVDSGGAYNEQFF. The CDR3, as DNA: TGCAGCGTAGATAGCGGGGGGGCCTACAATGAGCAGTTCTTC.

As for this clonotype: A read error may produce the germline difference seen at one junction end. The J gene is TRBJ2-1, the V gene TRBV20-1; 8 nucleotides align to TRBD2. CDR1 DFQATT and CDR2 SNEGSKA come from the germline V gene (reference sequence). This CDR3 has 14 residues. The CDR3 reads CSARGSGAWSEQFF. The CDR3 nucleotides are TGCAGTGCCAGAGGTAGCGGGGCATGGAGTGAGCAGTTCTTC.

This clonotype was counted a few times. The chain carries TRBV20-1 and TRBJ2-5; TRBD1 might be the D (5 bases). The CDR3 has 16 residues. Germline-derived CDR1 and CDR2 are DFQATT and SNEGSKA (reference sequence). Trimming cost V 0 bases and J 1 base, with 15 bases left between them. In DNA, the CDR3 is TGCAGTGCTAGAGAGGGGAACGCAGGGCCCCAAGAGACCCAGTACTTC. It translates to CSAREGNAGPQETQYF.

The chain recombines TRBV15 with TRBJ2-6, with D unclear. The germline V gene encodes CDR1 LNHNV and CDR2 YYDKDF (reference sequence). Trimming took off 3 bases at V and 4 bases at J, with 4 bases between the two ends. CDR3 size: 13 residues. For the CDR3, the DNA is TGTGCCACCAGCAGGAAGGGGGCCAACGTCCTGACTTTC. As protein: CATSRKGANVLTF.

This rearrangement joins TRBV29-1 to TRBJ2-6; the match to TRBD1 covers 10 bases. The germline V gene has CDR1 SQVTM and CDR2 ANQGSEA. The V gene end was trimmed by 2 bases and the J gene end by 3 bases; junction bases not matched to a gene: 7. The CDR3 loop spans 17 amino acids. CDR3 sequence (DNA): TGCAGCGTTGAAACCGGGACAGGGGCGTATGGGGCCAACGTCCTGACTTTC. Its protein is CSVETGTGAYGANVLTF. The entire variable domain, with the rest obtained from reference TRBV29-1 and TRBJ2-6, is as follows: SAVISQKPSRDICQRGTSLTIQCQVDSQVTMMFWYRQQPGQSLTLIATANQGSEATYESGFVIDKFPISRPNLTFSTLTVSNMSPEDSSIYLCSVETGTGAYGANVLTFGAGSRLTVL.

This clonotype was recorded at least ten times. The chain couples TRBV2 to TRBJ2-1; no firm D call. V was shortened by 6 bases and J by 0 bases, with 12 bases between the two germline ends. CDR1 is SNHLY, CDR2 FYNNEI, per germline. CDR3 size: 15 residues. CDR3 DNA: TGTGCCAGCAGCCTCACGGTGAGCTCCTACAATGAGCAGTTCTTC. Its translation is CASSLTVSSYNEQFF. Full variable domain (outside the CDR3, taken from reference TRBV2 and TRBJ2-1): EPEVTQTPSHQVTQMGQEVILRCVPISNHLYFYWYRQILGQKVEFLVSFYNNEISEKSEIFDDQFSVERPDGSNFTLKIRSTKLEDSAMYFCASSLTVSSYNEQFFGPGTRLTVL.

This clonotype was seen a few times. J is TRBJ2-1 and V is TRBV20-1; D is possibly TRBD2 (5 bases). The length of the CDR3 is 16 residues. Germline V gene lookup returns CDR1 DFQATT and CDR2 SNEGSKA (reference sequence). Trimming took 0 bases from V and 3 from J, leaving 15 bases between them. The CDR3 DNA is TGCAGTGCTAGAGATCCCAGAAGAGGGAGCTACAATGAGCAGTTCTTC. Encoded protein: CSARDPRRGSYNEQFF.

This clonotype was counted between two and nine times. The gene calls are TRBV7-3 and TRBJ2-1; D is undetermined. The CDR3 has 11 amino acids. Germline-derived CDR1 and CDR2 are SGHTA and FQGTGA. Trimming stripped 5 bases from V and 5 bases from J, with 4 bases between. The CDR3 loop is CASSRDNEQFF. CDR3 in DNA: TGTGCCAGCAGCCGGGACAATGAGCAGTTCTTC.

In its sample, this clonotype was seen many times. The chain uses TRBV20-1 and TRBJ2-5; TRBD2 agrees at 9 bases. CDR1 is DFQATT, CDR2 SNEGSKA, per germline (reference sequence). The CDR3 covers 16 residues. The junction had 16 bases not matched to a gene; V was cut back by 6 bases and J by 5 bases. The CDR3 is CSAQTVTSGLGETQYF. In DNA, the CDR3 is TGCAGTGCCCAAACTGTGACTAGCGGACTGGGGGAGACCCAGTACTTC.

This clonotype occurred many times. The V and J genes are TRBV7-8 and TRBJ1-5; D unclear. Between the trimmed V and J ends, which lost 6 bases and 0 bases, there was a span of 9 bases. This CDR3 comprises 14 residues. CDR1 SGHVS and CDR2 FQNEAQ come from the germline V gene. DNA of the CDR3: TGTGCCAGCAGGCTCGGTAGTAGCAATCAGCCCCAGCATTTT. Translation: CASRLGSSNQPQHF.

This clonotype was seen at least ten times. The genes are TRBV6-2 or TRBV6-3 and TRBJ1-2; 10 positions match TRBD1. J was trimmed by 8 bases and V by 2 bases; bases with no gene match: 2. The CDR3 runs to 13 residues. The germline CDR1 and CDR2 sequences are MNHEY and SVGEGT. The CDR3 DNA follows: TGTGCCAGCAGTTACGAGACAGGGGGCGGCTACACCTTC. This gives the protein CASSYETGGGYTF.

The V gene is TRBV5-4, the J gene TRBJ1-2, with 8 nucleotides matching TRBD1. Germline V lookup: CDR1 SGHNT, CDR2 YYREEE (reference sequence). V shed 4 bases, J shed 10 bases, and the junction held 12 bases outside the gene matches. The CDR3 runs to 14 residues. CDR3 residues: CASSRLQGGLDYTF. The CDR3 region has the DNA TGTGCCAGCAGCCGTCTACAGGGGGGACTTGACTACACCTTC.

The CDR3 loop reads CSARDPRQGVGEQYF. The CDR3 DNA follows: TGCAGTGCTAGAGACCCCCGACAGGGAGTCGGCGAGCAGTACTTC. The chain has TRBV20-1 and TRBJ2-7; 7 bases map to TRBD1. The germline V gene encodes CDR1 DFQATT and CDR2 SNEGSKA (reference sequence). The CDR3 runs 15 residues. The trim removed 0 bases at V and 6 bases at J, leaving 11 bases unmatched.

This clonotype was seen at least ten times. The CDR3 spells CASSQSGLNYGYGYTF. The CDR3 region has the DNA TGTGCCAGCAGTCAGAGTGGTCTAAACTATGGCTATGGCTACACCTTC. The chain links TRBV28 to TRBJ1-2; D gene uncertain. CDR3 size: 16 residues. Germline lookup yields CDR1 MDHEN and CDR2 SYDVKM. The germline V and J ends were trimmed by 5 bases and 4 bases, with 20 bases remaining between them.

This clonotype was seen many times. V usage is TRBV6-1 and J usage is TRBJ1-2, with a weak D call TRBD1 (6 bases). The germline V gene encodes CDR1 MNHNS and CDR2 SASEGT. This CDR3 is 13 amino acids long. Trimming left V 6 bases short and J 7 bases short, with 15 bases between. The CDR3 loop reads CASRSAGASGYTF. The CDR3 DNA is TGTGCCAGCAGGTCGGCAGGGGCGAGTGGCTACACCTTC.

At least ten counts were recorded for this clonotype. This chain links TRBV29-1 with TRBJ2-3, with D perhaps TRBD1 (5 bases). The CDR3 has 12 amino acids. Trimming left V 3 bases short and J 6 bases short, with 10 bases between. Germline-derived CDR1 and CDR2 are SQVTM and ANQGSEA. This CDR3 reads CSVEERGDTQYF. The CDR3 nucleotides read TGCAGCGTTGAGGAAAGGGGTGATACGCAGTATTTT.

The rearrangement uses TRBV14 and TRBJ1-6; D unresolved. V lost 6 bases to trimming and J lost 9 bases, with 9 bases between them. Germline lookup yields CDR1 SGHDN and CDR2 FVKESK. The length of the CDR3 is 12 residues. The CDR3 loop is CASSLPPSPLHF. Written as DNA, the CDR3 is TGTGCCAGCAGTCTCCCCCCTTCACCCCTCCACTTT.

This clonotype occurred many times. The chain uses TRBV5-5 and TRBJ2-3; no firm D call. The CDR3 sequence is 12 residues long. V dropped 0 bases and J dropped 4 bases, with 3 bases sitting between them. Germline V gene sequence: CDR1 SGHKS, CDR2 YYEKEE (reference sequence). The CDR3 here is CASSLDPDTQYF. Here the CDR3 DNA reads TGTGCCAGCAGCTTGGATCCAGATACGCAGTATTTT.

V usage is TRBV29-1 and J usage is TRBJ2-7; 12 bases map to TRBD1. The germline gives CDR1 SQVTM, CDR2 ANQGSEA. V dropped 6 bases and J dropped 6; count of bases not matched to a gene: 9. The CDR3 spans 14 residues. The CDR3 spells CSVGTGGGVGEQYF. Written as DNA, the CDR3 is TGCAGCGTCGGGACAGGGGGCGGAGTGGGCGAGCAGTACTTC.

In its sample, this clonotype was seen a few times. The J gene is TRBJ1-4, the V gene TRBV7-2, with D unresolved. Between the trimmed V and J ends, which lost 1 base and 4 bases, there was a span of 7 bases. Germline CDR1 and CDR2: SGHTA and FQGNSA. The CDR3 has 14 residues. This CDR3 is CASSLDRYNEKLFF. The CDR3 DNA follows: TGTGCCAGCAGCTTAGACCGCTATAATGAAAAACTGTTTTTT.

This clonotype was picked up a small number of times. The chain links TRBV27 to TRBJ2-1, with D hard to call. CDR3 length equals 15 residues. V was clipped by 7 bases and J by 9 bases, with 22 bases between them. The germline V gene encodes CDR1 MNHEY and CDR2 SMNVEV (reference sequence). The DNA for the CDR3 is TGTGCCAGCATTCCTCCAGGAAGAAGTCGGGCTGAGCAGTTCTTC. Its translation: CASIPPGRSRAEQFF.

In its sample, this clonotype was seen a few times. The rearrangement joins TRBV7-9 to TRBJ1-1, with TRBD1 as a possible D gene (6 bases). The length of the CDR3 is 14 residues. Germline V gene lookup returns CDR1 SEHNR and CDR2 FQNEAQ (reference sequence). The ends were cut back, 7 bases at V and 0 bases at J, with 12 bases in the middle. The CDR3 reads CASMGATMNTEAFF. The CDR3 DNA is TGTGCCAGCATGGGGGCCACTATGAACACTGAAGCTTTCTTT.

The DNA for the CDR3 is TGCAGTGCTAGAGATTGGGGGCGGTCCGAGGATGAAAAACTGTTTTTT. Encoded protein: CSARDWGRSEDEKLFF. This sequence joins TRBV20-1 and TRBJ1-4; tentative D call: TRBD1 (6 bases). The V end lost 0 bases, the J end lost 6 bases, and 17 bases lay between the germline ends. The CDR3 runs to 16 residues. Germline loops: CDR1 DFQATT, CDR2 SNEGSKA (reference sequence).

DNA for the CDR3: TGCAGTGCTATTCCCGGGACAGGGTACGAGCAGTACTTC. As protein: CSAIPGTGYEQYF. The V call is TRBV20-1, the J call TRBJ2-7; 9 nucleotides agree with TRBD1. Per the germline V gene, CDR1 is DFQATT and CDR2 is SNEGSKA (reference sequence). V was pared by 4 bases and J by 4 bases, with 5 bases of the junction left unmatched. This CDR3 has 13 residues.